These 32 T cell receptor beta chains came from one sample sequenced in a study of response to subunit inactivated influenza vaccine. TCRdb independently ran MiXCR on the RT-PCR reads; one entry per CDR3 protein. The sample holds about 700,000 distinct CDR3 sequences; approximately 14% are singletons and the top ten take about 7.4%. Specimen: PBMCs from blood, collected 14 to 15 days before vaccination. Receptors were obtained from a man aged 45-65 years who received an inactivated influenza vaccine.

V and J are TRBV28 and TRBJ1-5, with TRBD1 matching over 7 bases. Germline V gene lookup returns CDR1 MDHEN and CDR2 SYDVKM. This CDR3 comprises 16 residues. Unmatched junction bases numbered 10, after V lost 2 bases and J lost 6 bases. The CDR3 DNA follows: TGTGCCAGCAGTTTACCCGCCCGGACAGGTTCTCAGCCCCAGCATTTT. Translated, it gives CASSLPARTGSQPQHF.

The V and J genes are TRBV27 and TRBJ2-5, with D perhaps assigned TRBD1 or TRBD2 (6 bases each). V dropped 5 bases and J dropped 6 bases, with 16 bases sitting between them. The length of the CDR3 is 14 residues. Looked up from germline, CDR1 is MNHEY and CDR2 is SMNVEV (reference sequence). The CDR3 DNA sequence: TGTGCCAGCAGTGACATCACAGGGAGGAAGACCCAGTACTTC. Translating it yields CASSDITGRKTQYF.

Only a few counts were recorded for this clonotype. CDR3: CASSITGMNTGELFF. For the CDR3, the DNA is TGTGCCAGTAGTATTACAGGGATGAACACCGGGGAGCTGTTTTTT. V and J are TRBV19 and TRBJ2-2; TRBD1 is a possible D gene (6 bases). Per germline, CDR1 LNHDA and CDR2 SQIVND (reference sequence). The V gene lost 3 bases and the J gene lost 1 base, with 9 bases spanning the gap. The CDR3 runs 15 residues.

This clonotype was recorded at least ten times. As DNA, the CDR3 is TGTGCCAGCACCTCCTCCGGGGGCCCCTACGAGCAGTACTTC. It specifies CASTSSGGPYEQYF. V and J are TRBV12-3 or TRBV12-4 and TRBJ2-7; either TRBD1 or TRBD2 may fit D (6 bases each). CDR3 length: 14 amino acids. Trimming left V 7 bases short and J 2 bases short, with 15 bases between.

This clonotype has just a few counts. The chain recombines TRBV20-1 with TRBJ1-6; perhaps TRBD1 as D (5 bases). CDR3 length equals 14 residues. Trimming stripped 0 bases from V and 8 bases from J, with 11 bases between. Germline CDR1 DFQATT, CDR2 SNEGSKA (reference sequence). The CDR3 DNA sequence: TGCAGTGCTAGAGATCCGCGGGGGGATTCACCCCTCCACTTT. This encodes CSARDPRGDSPLHF.

There are many counts of this clonotype. CDR3 coding DNA: TGTGCCAGCAGCTTATCTTGGGATGAGCAGTTCTTC. Its translation: CASSLSWDEQFF. V usage is TRBV7-9 and J usage is TRBJ2-1; no reliable D call. Germline V gene sequence: CDR1 SEHNR, CDR2 FQNEAQ (reference sequence). Deletions cut 2 bases from V and 8 bases from J, with 7 bases between. The CDR3 sequence is 12 residues long.

This clonotype showed up many times. J is TRBJ2-5 and V is TRBV20-1; 9 bases agree with TRBD2. This CDR3 region has 14 residues. V trimming: 7 bases; J trimming: 5 bases; junction bases outside the gene matches: 11. The germline V gene has CDR1 DFQATT and CDR2 SNEGSKA (reference sequence). CDR3 sequence reads: CSVPSGGGAETQYF. In DNA form, the CDR3 reads TGCAGTGTTCCGTCTGGCGGGGGGGCTGAGACCCAGTACTTC.

This rearrangement joins TRBV20-1 to TRBJ2-1, with TRBD2 matching 7 bases. The CDR3 spans 13 residues. Per the germline V gene, CDR1 is DFQATT and CDR2 is SNEGSKA (reference sequence). With V trimmed by 2 bases and J by 12 bases, 10 bases remained unmatched. The CDR3 protein is CSARPSGVAPQFF. The DNA for the CDR3 is TGCAGTGCTAGACCCAGCGGGGTGGCCCCGCAGTTCTTC.

The chain recombines TRBV7-9 with TRBJ2-4, with TRBD2 matching over 9 bases. CDR1 is SEHNR, CDR2 FQNEAQ, per germline (reference sequence). This CDR3 is 16 amino acids long. Trimming took 1 base from V and 9 from J; bases not matched to a gene: 10. CDR3 sequence reads: CASSLEGGGRAGIQYF. The CDR3 coding sequence is TGTGCCAGCAGCTTAGAAGGCGGCGGGAGGGCTGGCATTCAGTACTTC.

This clonotype was seen repeatedly, ten times or more. This sequence joins TRBV20-1 and TRBJ2-7; 9 nucleotides match TRBD2. The V segment lost 6 bases and the J segment 7 bases; nucleotides outside the gene matches: 13. Germline loops: CDR1 DFQATT, CDR2 SNEGSKA (reference sequence). This CDR3 has 14 residues. The CDR3 is CSAIGTSPGEEQYF. CDR3 coding DNA: TGCAGTGCAATTGGGACTAGCCCCGGGGAGGAGCAGTACTTC.

This clonotype has ten or more counts. The chain couples TRBV7-9 to TRBJ2-7; possible D gene TRBD1, 6 bases. The CDR3 has 14 residues. Deletions cut 5 bases from V and 7 bases from J, with 18 bases between. In germline, CDR1 is SEHNR, CDR2 FQNEAQ (reference sequence). This chain's CDR3 is CASSPWTVPREQYF. Here the CDR3 DNA reads TGTGCCAGCAGCCCCTGGACAGTCCCGAGGGAGCAGTACTTC. Supplemented by reference TRBV7-9 and TRBJ2-7, the full variable domain reads DTGVSQNPRHKITKRGQNVTFRCDPISEHNRLYWYRQTLGQGPEFLTYFQNEAQLEKSRLLSDRFSAERPKGSFSTLEIQRTEQGDSAMYLCASSPWTVPREQYFGPGTRLTVT.

CDR3 sequence: CASSAGAGGTEAFF. The CDR3 DNA reads TGCGCCAGCAGCGCAGGGGCCGGGGGAACTGAAGCTTTCTTT. This sequence joins TRBV5-1 and TRBJ1-1, with D possibly matching TRBD1 (6 bases). The germline V and J ends were trimmed by 4 bases and 5 bases, with 15 bases remaining between them. Germline V gene data show CDR1 as SGHRS and CDR2 as YFSETQ. CDR3 length: 14 residues.

This clonotype has a count of ten or more. V gene TRBV4-3 combines with J gene TRBJ2-7; 12 bases map to TRBD2. Looked up from germline, CDR1 is LGHNA and CDR2 is YSLEER. V shed 1 base, J shed 3 bases, and the junction held 1 base outside the gene matches. The CDR3 sequence is 15 residues long. CDR3 DNA sequence: TGCGCCAGCAGCCAAGCACTAGCGGGGGGCTACGAGCAGTACTTC. As protein: CASSQALAGGYEQYF.

J is TRBJ2-1 and V is TRBV6-1; 11 bases match TRBD2. The germline V gene has CDR1 MNHNS and CDR2 SASEGT. Unmatched junction bases numbered 5, after V lost 8 bases and J lost 5 bases. The CDR3 runs 14 residues. CDR3: CASSPSGGHNEQFF. Here the CDR3 DNA reads TGTGCCAGCTCACCTAGCGGGGGGCACAATGAGCAGTTCTTC.

This clonotype was detected a few times. The rearrangement links TRBV2 to TRBJ2-2; 11 nucleotides align to TRBD1. With 3 bases clipped from V and 4 bases from J, the junction kept 1 base outside the gene matches. The germline V gene has CDR1 SNHLY and CDR2 FYNNEI. There are 15 residues in the CDR3. The CDR3 loop is CASSEDRGRTGELFF. In DNA form, the CDR3 reads TGTGCCAGCAGTGAGGACAGGGGGCGCACCGGGGAGCTGTTTTTT.

The chain uses TRBV7-2 and TRBJ2-7; D is unclear. The germline V and J ends were trimmed by 3 bases and 0 bases, with 9 bases remaining between them. CDR1 and CDR2 from the germline V gene are SGHTA and FQGNSA. The CDR3 has 14 residues. DNA for the CDR3: TGTGCCAGCAGCTTCCAGGAGAACTCCTACGAGCAGTACTTC. It is translated as CASSFQENSYEQYF.

This clonotype has more than one count but fewer than ten. This rearrangement joins TRBV20-1 to TRBJ1-4; no firm D call. Germline V gene sequence: CDR1 DFQATT, CDR2 SNEGSKA (reference sequence). V lost 0 bases, J lost 10 bases, and 12 bases lay in between. The CDR3 is 13 residues long. CDR3 region: CSARDRQIAKLFF. The DNA for the CDR3 is TGCAGTGCTAGAGATCGACAAATCGCAAAACTGTTTTTT.

The chain links TRBV5-6 to TRBJ2-1, with TRBD2 matching 8 bases. The CDR3 has 17 amino acids. Germline V gene lookup returns CDR1 SGHDT and CDR2 YYEEEE. J was trimmed by 3 bases and V by 4 bases; bases with no gene match: 12. CDR3 loop: CASSDTPSGRIYNEQFF. In DNA, the CDR3 is TGTGCCAGCAGCGACACTCCGAGCGGGAGAATCTACAATGAGCAGTTCTTC.

This clonotype turned up a few times. The chain is built from TRBV6-6 and TRBJ1-2; possible D gene TRBD1, 5 bases. The germline V gene has CDR1 MNHNY and CDR2 SVGAGI (reference sequence). The V end lost 4 bases, the J end lost 4 bases, and 10 bases lay between the germline ends. The CDR3 has 13 amino acids. Written as DNA, the CDR3 is TGTGCCAGCAGTTCTGGGGCAGTCTATGGCTACACCTTC. Translated: CASSSGAVYGYTF.

This clonotype was detected a few times. The rearrangement joins TRBV18 to TRBJ1-1, with TRBD1 matching 10 bases. The CDR3 sequence is 13 residues long. Germline loops: CDR1 KGHSH, CDR2 LQKENI. The junction had 8 bases not matched to a gene; V was cut back by 3 bases and J by 13 bases. The CDR3 DNA reads as TGTGCCAGCTCACCGGGGACAGGGGTCGTCGTTTTCTTT. Residues: CASSPGTGVVVFF.

The CDR3 DNA reads as TGTGCCAGCAGTTTAGGGGGACAGATCCCGAACACTGAAGCTTTCTTT. This sequence encodes CASSLGGQIPNTEAFF. The chain recombines TRBV12-3 or TRBV12-4 with TRBJ1-1; 7 bases are shared with TRBD1. Trimming removed 1 base from V and 1 base from J; junction bases left unmatched: 6. The CDR3 runs to 16 residues.

This chain links TRBV5-1 with TRBJ2-1; D is unclear. Trimming took off 0 bases at V and 5 bases at J, with 12 bases between the two ends. Germline V gene sequence: CDR1 SGHRS, CDR2 YFSETQ. This CDR3 is 15 amino acids long. The CDR3, as DNA: TGCGCCAGCAGCTTGGTAGCCGGCAATCACAATGAGCAGTTCTTC. The encoded protein is CASSLVAGNHNEQFF.

The rearrangement joins TRBV28 to TRBJ1-5; D perhaps matches TRBD1 (6 bases). This CDR3 spans 14 amino acids. CDR1 and CDR2 (germline): MDHEN, SYDVKM. V was clipped by 7 bases and J by 4 bases, with 14 bases between them. The CDR3 region is CASNIGDKNQPQHF. The CDR3 coding sequence is TGTGCCAGCAACATCGGGGACAAAAATCAGCCCCAGCATTTT.

This clonotype has more than one count but fewer than ten. This chain links TRBV6-1 with TRBJ2-7; 8 bases line up with TRBD2. Trimming cost V 7 bases and J 4 bases; bases outside gene matches: 6. Germline V gene sequence: CDR1 MNHNS, CDR2 SASEGT. The CDR3 runs to 13 residues. This chain's CDR3 is CASTGGGRYEQYF. The DNA for the CDR3 is TGTGCCAGCACCGGGGGGGGACGGTACGAGCAGTACTTC.

The rearrangement links TRBV14 to TRBJ2-7; D might be TRBD2 (5 bases). V shed 1 base and J shed 5 bases, with 15 bases lying between them. Germline V CDR1 and CDR2: SGHDN, FVKESK. This CDR3 region has 15 residues. The CDR3 is CASSQVARGSDEQYF. The CDR3 DNA reads TGTGCCAGCAGCCAAGTCGCTCGTGGGAGCGACGAGCAGTACTTC.

This clonotype has ten or more counts. This chain joins TRBV29-1 and TRBJ2-1; TRBD1 agrees at 9 bases. V lost 4 bases to trimming and J lost 6 bases; unmatched junction nucleotides: 4. The CDR3 runs to 13 residues. Germline V lookup: CDR1 SQVTM, CDR2 ANQGSEA. The CDR3: CSVAKTGGNEQFF. Written as DNA, the CDR3 is TGCAGCGTTGCAAAGACAGGGGGCAATGAGCAGTTCTTC.

The chain links TRBV20-1 to TRBJ2-7, with D possibly matching TRBD1 (6 bases). The V and J ends lost 4 bases and 7 bases respectively, with 20 bases between them. Germline assignment: CDR1 DFQATT and CDR2 SNEGSKA (reference sequence). The length of the CDR3 is 14 residues. CDR3 in amino acids: CSAIPGTPGGEQYF. The CDR3 region has the DNA TGCAGTGCTATTCCCGGGACACCGGGCGGAGAGCAGTACTTC.

Only a few counts were recorded for this clonotype. The chain joins TRBV9 to TRBJ1-2; tentative D call: TRBD1 (5 bases). CDR3 length: 15 amino acids. V was clipped by 0 bases and J by 2 bases, with 11 bases between them. The germline V gene encodes CDR1 SGDLS and CDR2 YYNGEE. The CDR3 here is CASSVEEGENYGYTF. In nucleotides, the CDR3 is TGTGCCAGCAGCGTAGAGGAAGGGGAAAACTATGGCTACACCTTC.

This rearrangement joins TRBV2 to TRBJ2-5, with 10 positions matching TRBD1. This CDR3 spans 15 amino acids. Germline V gives CDR1 SNHLY, CDR2 FYNNEI. With V trimmed by 5 bases and J by 5 bases, 8 bases remained unmatched. In DNA, the CDR3 is TGTGCCAGCAGTAAGGGACAGGGGATCGACGAGACCCAGTACTTC. Translating it yields CASSKGQGIDETQYF.

Only a few counts were recorded for this clonotype. The V gene is TRBV5-1, the J gene TRBJ2-3, with TRBD2 matching 16 bases. This CDR3 region has 20 residues. The germline V gene has CDR1 SGHRS and CDR2 YFSETQ. V lost 3 bases, J lost 3 bases, and 13 bases stayed unmatched. The CDR3 region is CASSWPGTSGGAPGTDTQYF. The CDR3 DNA reads TGCGCCAGCAGCTGGCCGGGGACTAGCGGGGGGGCCCCGGGAACAGATACGCAGTATTTT.

The chain joins TRBV28 to TRBJ2-7; D possibly corresponds to TRBD1 (8 bases). Germline V gene sequence: CDR1 MDHEN, CDR2 SYDVKM. V lost 5 bases and J lost 5, with 19 bases in between. The length of the CDR3 is 15 residues. For the CDR3, the DNA is TGTGCCAGCAGTCCTCACAGGGGGGGGAGGAACGAGCAGTACTTC. Amino acids: CASSPHRGGRNEQYF.

This chain uses TRBV9 with TRBJ2-3; D is unclear. V shed 0 bases and J shed 6 bases, with 8 bases lying between them. Germline values: CDR1 SGDLS, CDR2 YYNGEE. This CDR3 is built from 13 residues. This chain's CDR3 is CASSVATSDTQYF. CDR3 in DNA: TGTGCCAGCAGCGTAGCTACGTCGGATACGCAGTATTTT.